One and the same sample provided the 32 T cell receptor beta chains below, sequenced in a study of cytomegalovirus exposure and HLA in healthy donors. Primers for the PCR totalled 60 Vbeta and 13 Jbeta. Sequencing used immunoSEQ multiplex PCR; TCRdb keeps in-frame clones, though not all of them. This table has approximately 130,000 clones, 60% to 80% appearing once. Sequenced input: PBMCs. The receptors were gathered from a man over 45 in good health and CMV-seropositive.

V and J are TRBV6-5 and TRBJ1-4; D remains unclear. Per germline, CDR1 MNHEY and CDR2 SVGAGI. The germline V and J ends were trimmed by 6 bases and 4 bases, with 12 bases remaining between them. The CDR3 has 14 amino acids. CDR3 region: CASRMIGGNEKLFF. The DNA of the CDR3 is TGTGCCAGCAGAATGATCGGCGGTAATGAAAAACTGTTTTTT.

CDR3 amino acids: CASSNQPGLAAFF. CDR3 coding DNA: TGTGCCAGCAGCAACCAACCGGGACTGGCGGCTTTCTTT. The rearrangement joins TRBV5-5 to TRBJ1-1, with D possibly TRBD1 on 5 matching bases. Trimming took off 4 bases at V and 11 bases at J, with 18 bases between the two ends. Germline-derived CDR1 and CDR2 are SGHKS and YYEKEE (reference sequence). The length of the CDR3 is 13 residues. Looking up the rest from reference TRBV5-5 and TRBJ1-1 gives the full variable domain: DAGVTQSPTHLIKTRGQQVTLRCSPISGHKSVSWYQQVLGQGPQFIFQYYEKEERGRGNFPDRFSARQFPNYSSELNVNALLLGDSALYLCASSNQPGLAAFFGQGTRLTVV.

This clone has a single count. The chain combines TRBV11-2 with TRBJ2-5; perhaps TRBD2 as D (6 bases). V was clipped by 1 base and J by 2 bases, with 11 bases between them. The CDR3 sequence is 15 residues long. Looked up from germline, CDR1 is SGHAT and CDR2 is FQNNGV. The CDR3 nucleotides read TGTGCCAGCAGCTTAGCGCCTAGCGCTCAAGAGACCCAGTACTTC. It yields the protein CASSLAPSAQETQYF. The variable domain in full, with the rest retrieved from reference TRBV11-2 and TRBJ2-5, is EAGVAQSPRYKIIEKRQSVAFWCNPISGHATLYWYQQILGQGPKLLIQFQNNGVVDDSQLPKDRFSAERLKGVDSTLKIQPAKLEDSAVYLCASSLAPSAQETQYFGPGTRLLVL.

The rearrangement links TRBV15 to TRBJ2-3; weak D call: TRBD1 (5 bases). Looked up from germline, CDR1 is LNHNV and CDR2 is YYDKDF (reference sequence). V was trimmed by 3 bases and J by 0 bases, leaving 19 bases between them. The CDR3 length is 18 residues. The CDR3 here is CATSSPHDPTVSTDTQYF. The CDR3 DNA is TGTGCCACCAGCAGCCCCCATGACCCGACAGTCAGCACAGATACGCAGTATTTT.

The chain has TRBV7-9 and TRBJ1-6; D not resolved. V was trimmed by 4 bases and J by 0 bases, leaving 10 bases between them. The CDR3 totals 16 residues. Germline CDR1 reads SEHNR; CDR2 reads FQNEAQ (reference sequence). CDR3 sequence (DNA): TGTGCCAGCAGCTCACAGAAAAGCTCCTATAATTCACCCCTCCACTTT. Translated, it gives CASSSQKSSYNSPLHF.

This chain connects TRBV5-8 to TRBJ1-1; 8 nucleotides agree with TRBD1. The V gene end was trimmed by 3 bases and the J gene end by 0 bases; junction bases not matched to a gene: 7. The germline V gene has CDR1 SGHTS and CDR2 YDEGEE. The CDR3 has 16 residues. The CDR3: CASSYGQGHMNTEAFF. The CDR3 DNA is TGTGCCAGCAGCTACGGACAGGGCCACATGAACACTGAAGCTTTCTTT.

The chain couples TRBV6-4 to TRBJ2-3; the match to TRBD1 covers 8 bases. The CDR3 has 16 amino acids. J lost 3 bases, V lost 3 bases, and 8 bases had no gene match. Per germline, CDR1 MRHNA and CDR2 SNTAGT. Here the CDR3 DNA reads TGTGCCAGCAGTGATGGGATTGGACAGGGAACAGATACGCAGTATTTT. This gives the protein CASSDGIGQGTDTQYF.

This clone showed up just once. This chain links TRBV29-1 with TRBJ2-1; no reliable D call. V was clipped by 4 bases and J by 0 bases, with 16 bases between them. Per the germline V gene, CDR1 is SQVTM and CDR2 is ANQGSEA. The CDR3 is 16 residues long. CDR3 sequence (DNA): TGCAGCGTTGTTGTGCTGAGTCGAAGCTCCTACAATGAGCAGTTCTTC. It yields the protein CSVVVLSRSSYNEQFF.

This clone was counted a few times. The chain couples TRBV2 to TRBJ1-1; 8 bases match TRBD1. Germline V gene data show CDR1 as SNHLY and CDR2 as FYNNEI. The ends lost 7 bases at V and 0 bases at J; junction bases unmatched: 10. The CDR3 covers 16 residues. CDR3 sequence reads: CASISTWTGLNTEAFF. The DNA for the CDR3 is TGTGCCAGCATCTCGACCTGGACAGGGTTGAACACTGAAGCTTTCTTT.

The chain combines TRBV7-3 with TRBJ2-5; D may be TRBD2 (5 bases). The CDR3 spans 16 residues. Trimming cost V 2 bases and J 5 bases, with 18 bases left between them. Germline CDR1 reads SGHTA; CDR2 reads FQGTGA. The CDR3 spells CASSLGTGPGRETQYF. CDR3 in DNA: TGTGCCAGCAGCTTAGGCACTGGGCCGGGAAGGGAGACCCAGTACTTC. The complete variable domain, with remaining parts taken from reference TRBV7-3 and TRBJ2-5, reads GAGVSQTPSNKVTEKGKYVELRCDPISGHTALYWYRQSLGQGPEFLIYFQGTGAADDSGLPNDRFFAVRPEGSVSTLKIQRTERGDSAVYLCASSLGTGPGRETQYFGPGTRLLVL.

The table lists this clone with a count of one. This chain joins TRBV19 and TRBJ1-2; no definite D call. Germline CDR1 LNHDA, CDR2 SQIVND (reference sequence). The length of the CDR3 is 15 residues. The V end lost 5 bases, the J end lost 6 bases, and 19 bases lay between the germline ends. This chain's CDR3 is CASSSAGGGPNGYTF. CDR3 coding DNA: TGTGCCAGTAGTTCGGCTGGCGGAGGACCGAATGGCTACACCTTC.

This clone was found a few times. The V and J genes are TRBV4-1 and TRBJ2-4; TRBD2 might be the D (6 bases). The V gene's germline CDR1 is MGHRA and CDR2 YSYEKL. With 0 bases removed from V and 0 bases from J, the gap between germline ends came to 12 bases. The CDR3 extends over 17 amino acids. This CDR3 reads CASSQDRGSLAKNIQYF. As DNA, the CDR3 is TGCGCCAGCAGCCAAGATCGGGGGAGCTTAGCCAAAAACATTCAGTACTTC.

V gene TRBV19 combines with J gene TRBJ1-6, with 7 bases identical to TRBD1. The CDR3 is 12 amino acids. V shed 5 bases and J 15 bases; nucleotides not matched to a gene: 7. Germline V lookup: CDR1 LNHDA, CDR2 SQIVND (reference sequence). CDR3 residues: CASSFSRDSLHF. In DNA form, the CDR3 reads TGTGCCAGTAGTTTCAGCCGGGACAGCCTCCACTTT. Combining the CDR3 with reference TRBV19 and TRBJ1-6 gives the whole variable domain DGGITQSPKYLFRKEGQNVTLSCEQNLNHDAMYWYRQDPGQGLRLIYYSQIVNDFQKGDIAEGYSVSREKKESFPLTVTSAQKNPTAFYLCASSFSRDSLHFGNGTRLTVT.

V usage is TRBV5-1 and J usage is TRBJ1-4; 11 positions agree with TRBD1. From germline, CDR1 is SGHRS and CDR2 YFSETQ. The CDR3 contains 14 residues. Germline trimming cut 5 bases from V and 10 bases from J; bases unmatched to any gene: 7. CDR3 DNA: TGCGCCAGCAGGCCTGGACAGGGGGCAGGAAAACTGTTTTTT. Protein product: CASRPGQGAGKLFF.

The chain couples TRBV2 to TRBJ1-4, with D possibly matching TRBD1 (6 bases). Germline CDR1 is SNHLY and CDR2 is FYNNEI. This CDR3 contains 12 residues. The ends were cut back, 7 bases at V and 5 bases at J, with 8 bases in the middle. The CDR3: CASTGQNEKLFF. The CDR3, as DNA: TGTGCCAGCACCGGACAGAATGAAAAACTGTTTTTT. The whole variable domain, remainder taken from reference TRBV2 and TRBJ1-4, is EPEVTQTPSHQVTQMGQEVILRCVPISNHLYFYWYRQILGQKVEFLVSFYNNEISEKSEIFDDQFSVERPDGSNFTLKIRSTKLEDSAMYFCASTGQNEKLFFGSGTQLSVL.

The chain's CDR3 is CASRRGGVDGYTF. The CDR3 nucleotides are TGTGCCAGCAGAAGGGGCGGGGTGGATGGCTACACCTTC. The gene calls are TRBV27 and TRBJ1-2, with D perhaps TRBD1 (5 bases). CDR1 is MNHEY, CDR2 SMNVEV, per germline (reference sequence). Trimming stripped 6 bases from V and 6 bases from J, with 14 bases between. The CDR3 has 13 residues.

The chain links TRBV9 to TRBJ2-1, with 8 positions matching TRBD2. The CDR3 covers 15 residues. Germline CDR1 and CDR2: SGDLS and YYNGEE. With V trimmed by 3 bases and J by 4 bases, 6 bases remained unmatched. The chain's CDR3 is CASSEKVAGYNEQFF. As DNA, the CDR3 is TGTGCCAGCAGCGAGAAGGTAGCGGGATACAATGAGCAGTTCTTC.

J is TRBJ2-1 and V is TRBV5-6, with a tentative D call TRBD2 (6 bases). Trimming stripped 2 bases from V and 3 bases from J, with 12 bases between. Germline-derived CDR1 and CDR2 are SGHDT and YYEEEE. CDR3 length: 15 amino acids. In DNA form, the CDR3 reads TGTGCCAGCAGCTTCGGGGGAGCGGGCTACAATGAGCAGTTCTTC. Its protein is CASSFGGAGYNEQFF.

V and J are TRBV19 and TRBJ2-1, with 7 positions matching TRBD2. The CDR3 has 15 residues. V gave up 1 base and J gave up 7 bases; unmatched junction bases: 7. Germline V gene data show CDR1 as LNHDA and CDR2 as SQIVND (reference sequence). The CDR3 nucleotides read TGTGCCAGTAGTATAGGAGGGAGGGCCAGGAATGAGCAGTTCTTC. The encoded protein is CASSIGGRARNEQFF.

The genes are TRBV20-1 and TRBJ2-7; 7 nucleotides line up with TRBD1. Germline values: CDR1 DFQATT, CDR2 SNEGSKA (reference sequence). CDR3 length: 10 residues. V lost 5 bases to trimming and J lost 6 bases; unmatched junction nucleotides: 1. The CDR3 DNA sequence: TGCAGTGCTTACAGGGGCGAGCAGTACTTC. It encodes CSAYRGEQYF.

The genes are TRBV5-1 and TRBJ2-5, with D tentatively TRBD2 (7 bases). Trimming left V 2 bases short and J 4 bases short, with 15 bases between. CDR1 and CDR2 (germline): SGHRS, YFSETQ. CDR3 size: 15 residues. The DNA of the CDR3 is TGCGCCAGCAGCTTAGGGGGAGGGTTTCGAGAGACCCAGTACTTC. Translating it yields CASSLGGGFRETQYF.

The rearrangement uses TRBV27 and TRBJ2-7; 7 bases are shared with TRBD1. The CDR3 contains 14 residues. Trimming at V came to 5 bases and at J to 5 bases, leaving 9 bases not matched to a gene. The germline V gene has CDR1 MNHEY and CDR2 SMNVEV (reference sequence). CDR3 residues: CASSDGRGKDEQYF. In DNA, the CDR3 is TGTGCCAGCAGTGACGGCAGGGGGAAAGACGAGCAGTACTTC.

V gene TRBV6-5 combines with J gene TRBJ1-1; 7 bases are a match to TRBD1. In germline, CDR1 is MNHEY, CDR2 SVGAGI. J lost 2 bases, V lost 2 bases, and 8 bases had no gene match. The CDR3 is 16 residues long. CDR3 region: CASSYAGTAKNTEAFF. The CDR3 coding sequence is TGTGCCAGCAGTTACGCCGGGACAGCCAAAAACACTGAAGCTTTCTTT.

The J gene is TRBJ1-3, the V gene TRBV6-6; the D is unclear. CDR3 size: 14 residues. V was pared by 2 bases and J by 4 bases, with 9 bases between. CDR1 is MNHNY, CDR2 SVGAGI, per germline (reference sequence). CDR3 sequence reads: CASSYGGGGNTIYF. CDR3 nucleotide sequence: TGTGCCAGCAGTTACGGAGGTGGAGGAAACACCATATATTTT.

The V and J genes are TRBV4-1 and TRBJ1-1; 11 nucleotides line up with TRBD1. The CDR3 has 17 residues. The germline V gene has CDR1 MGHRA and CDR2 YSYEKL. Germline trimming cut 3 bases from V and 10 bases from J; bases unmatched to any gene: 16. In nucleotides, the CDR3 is TGCGCCAGCAGCCACCCGACTCGAGGGACAGGGGGTAGTAGAGCTTTCTTT. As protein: CASSHPTRGTGGSRAFF.

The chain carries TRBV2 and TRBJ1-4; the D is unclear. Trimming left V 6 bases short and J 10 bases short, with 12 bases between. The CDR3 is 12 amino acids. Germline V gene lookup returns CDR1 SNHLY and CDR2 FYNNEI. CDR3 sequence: CASSLTSAKLFF. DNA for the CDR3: TGTGCCAGCAGCTTGACTTCTGCAAAACTGTTTTTT.

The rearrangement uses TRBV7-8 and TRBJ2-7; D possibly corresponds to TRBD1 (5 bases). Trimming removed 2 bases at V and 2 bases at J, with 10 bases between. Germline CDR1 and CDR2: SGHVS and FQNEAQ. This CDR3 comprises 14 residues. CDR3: CASSLQGPTYEQYF. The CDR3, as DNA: TGTGCCAGCAGCTTACAGGGCCCTACCTACGAGCAGTACTTC.

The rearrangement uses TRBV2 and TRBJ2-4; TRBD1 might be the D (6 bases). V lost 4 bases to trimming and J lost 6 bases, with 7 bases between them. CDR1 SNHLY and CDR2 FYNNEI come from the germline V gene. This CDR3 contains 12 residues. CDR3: CASSVQGNIQYF. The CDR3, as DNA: TGTGCCAGCAGTGTACAGGGAAACATTCAGTACTTC.

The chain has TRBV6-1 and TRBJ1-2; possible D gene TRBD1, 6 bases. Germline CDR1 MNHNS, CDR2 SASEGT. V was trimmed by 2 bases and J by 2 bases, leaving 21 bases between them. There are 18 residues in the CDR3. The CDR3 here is CASSELGTRLTINYGYTF. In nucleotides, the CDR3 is TGTGCCAGCAGTGAACTAGGGACACGATTAACCATAAACTATGGCTACACCTTC.

CDR3 sequence reads: CASSPETVSGNTIYF. CDR3 in DNA: TGTGCCAGCTCACCAGAAACGGTCTCGGGAAACACCATATATTTT. The chain carries TRBV18 and TRBJ1-3; no reliable D call. The V end lost 2 bases, the J end lost 4 bases, and 12 bases lay between the germline ends. The CDR3 totals 15 residues. CDR1 KGHSH and CDR2 LQKENI come from the germline V gene.

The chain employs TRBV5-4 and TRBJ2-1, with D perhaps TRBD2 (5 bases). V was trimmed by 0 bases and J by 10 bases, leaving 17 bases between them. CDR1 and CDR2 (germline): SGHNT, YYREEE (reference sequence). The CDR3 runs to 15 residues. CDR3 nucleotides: TGTGCCAGCAGCTTGGCTCCCCTAGCAGCGATCGAGCAGTTCTTC. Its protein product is CASSLAPLAAIEQFF.

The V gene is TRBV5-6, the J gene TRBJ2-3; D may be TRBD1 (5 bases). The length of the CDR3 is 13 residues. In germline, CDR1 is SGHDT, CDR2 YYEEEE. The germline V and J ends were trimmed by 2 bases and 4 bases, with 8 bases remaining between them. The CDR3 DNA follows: TGTGCCAGCAGCTTTAGGGGTCCAGATACGCAGTATTTT. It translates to CASSFRGPDTQYF.